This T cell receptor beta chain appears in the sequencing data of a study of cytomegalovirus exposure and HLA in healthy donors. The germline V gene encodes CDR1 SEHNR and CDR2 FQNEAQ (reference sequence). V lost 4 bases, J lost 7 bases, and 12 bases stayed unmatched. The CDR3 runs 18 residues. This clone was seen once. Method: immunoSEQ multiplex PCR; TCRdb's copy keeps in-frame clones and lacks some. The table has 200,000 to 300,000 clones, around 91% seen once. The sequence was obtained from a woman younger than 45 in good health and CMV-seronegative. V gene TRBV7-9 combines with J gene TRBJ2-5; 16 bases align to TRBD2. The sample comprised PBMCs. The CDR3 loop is CASSSSPSGLAGGRTQYF. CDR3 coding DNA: TGTGCCAGCAGCTCCAGCCCCTCGGGACTAGCGGGAGGGAGGACCCAGTACTTC.